This T cell receptor (beta chain) came from a study of shared T cell receptors in the human thymus. V lost 10 bases, J lost 5 bases, and 8 bases lay in between. The V gene's germline CDR1 is MNHNS and CDR2 SASEGT. The CDR3 totals 10 residues. Only in-frame clones appear in the TCRdb table, and some are missing; sequencing was by immunoSEQ multiplex PCR. The sample gives more than 550,000 clones, approximately 83% of which show up once; around 0.0099% is in the top ten. The sample also formed part of further work on human thymus T cells. That study adds: Healthy Finnish infants undergoing corrective surgery for congenital heart defects provided the donor material. Thymic material originated from resections removed in the course of corrective heart surgery. Related reports documented highly overlapping thymic repertoires among unrelated individuals.

The sample was thymocytes. The receptor was isolated from a girl under three years old with a congenital heart defect. The V gene is TRBV6-1, the J gene TRBJ2-5; D gene ambiguous. This CDR3 is CATKRETQYF. In DNA form, the CDR3 reads TGTGCCACCAAACGGGAGACCCAGTACTTC.